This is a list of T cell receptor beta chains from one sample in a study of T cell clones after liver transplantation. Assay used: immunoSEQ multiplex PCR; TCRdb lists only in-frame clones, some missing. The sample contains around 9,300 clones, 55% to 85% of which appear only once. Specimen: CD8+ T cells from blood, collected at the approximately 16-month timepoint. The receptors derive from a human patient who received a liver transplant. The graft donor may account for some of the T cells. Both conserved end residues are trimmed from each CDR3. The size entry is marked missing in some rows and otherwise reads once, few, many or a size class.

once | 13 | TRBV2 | ASRDTGSLRTEAF
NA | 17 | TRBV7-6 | ASSLASGGWEWTYNEQF
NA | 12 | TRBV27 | ASSGTTGYNEQF
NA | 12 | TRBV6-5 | ASSTGTGRYEQY
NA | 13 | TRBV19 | ASSLASVFTDTQY
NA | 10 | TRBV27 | ASSPGLNEQF
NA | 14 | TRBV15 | ATYRRGKLNTGELF
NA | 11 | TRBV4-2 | ASSSGGNQPQH
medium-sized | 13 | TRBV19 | ASSMYIAGGNIQY
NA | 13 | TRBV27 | ASSLTGWRFTEAF
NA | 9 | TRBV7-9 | ASSSTDTQY
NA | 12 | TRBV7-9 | ASSLIGARETQY
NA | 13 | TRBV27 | ASSLVGGAPDTQY
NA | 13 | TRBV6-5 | ASSYSGGANYGYT
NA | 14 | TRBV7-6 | ASSLGAGSGANVLT
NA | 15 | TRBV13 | ASRGRGSGGSTDTQY
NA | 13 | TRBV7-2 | ASRSLESWPDTQY
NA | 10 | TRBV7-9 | ASSITYGEQY
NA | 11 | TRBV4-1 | ASSQDPYNEQF
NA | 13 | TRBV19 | ASSQGQGGNYGYT
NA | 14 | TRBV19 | ASSSAGTGKNEKLF
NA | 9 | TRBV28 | ASSRGTSSY
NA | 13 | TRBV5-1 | ASSRGTGYTGELF
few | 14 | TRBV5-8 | ASSLSGTGVPGELF
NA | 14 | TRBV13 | ASSSEPKTGNTEAF
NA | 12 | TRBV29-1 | SVDGGDRDTEAF
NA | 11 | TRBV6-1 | ASSDQGADEQF
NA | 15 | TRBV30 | AWSGSAGLDPYNEQF
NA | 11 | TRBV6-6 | ASRTGTGVEQY
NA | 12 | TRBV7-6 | ASSSQGYQETQY
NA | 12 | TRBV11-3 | ASSSGTAVYGYT
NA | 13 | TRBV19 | ASHGNQGEFGTIY
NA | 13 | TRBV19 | ASRSASGRAYEQF
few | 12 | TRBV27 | ASSRDRVGEKLF
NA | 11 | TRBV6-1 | ASRTSDTGELF
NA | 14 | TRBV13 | ASSIARREVDEWQY
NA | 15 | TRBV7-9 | ASSLAMGGAGTGELF
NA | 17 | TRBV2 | ASSEYMLGTVRLNTEAF
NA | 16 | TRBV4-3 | ASSQGVGGREITDTQY